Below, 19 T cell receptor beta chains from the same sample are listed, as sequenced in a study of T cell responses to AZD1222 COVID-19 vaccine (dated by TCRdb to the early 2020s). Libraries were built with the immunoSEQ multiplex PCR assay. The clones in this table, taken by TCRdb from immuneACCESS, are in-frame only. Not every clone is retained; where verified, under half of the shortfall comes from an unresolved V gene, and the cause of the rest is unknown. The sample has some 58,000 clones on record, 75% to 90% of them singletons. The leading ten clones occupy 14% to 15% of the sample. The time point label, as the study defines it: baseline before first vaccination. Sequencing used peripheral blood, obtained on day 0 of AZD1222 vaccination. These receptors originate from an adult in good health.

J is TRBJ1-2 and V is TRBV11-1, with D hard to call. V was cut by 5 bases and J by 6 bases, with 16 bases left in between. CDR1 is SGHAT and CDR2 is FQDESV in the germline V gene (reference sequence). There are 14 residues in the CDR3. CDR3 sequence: CASSPPDGRNGYTF. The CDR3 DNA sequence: TGTGCCAGCAGCCCTCCGGACGGGCGCAATGGCTACACCTTC.

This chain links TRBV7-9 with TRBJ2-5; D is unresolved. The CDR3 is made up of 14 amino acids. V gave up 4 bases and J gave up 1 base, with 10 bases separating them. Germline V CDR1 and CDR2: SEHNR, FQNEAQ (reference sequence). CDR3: CASSSLRGQETQYF. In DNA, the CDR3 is TGTGCCAGCAGCTCACTGCGTGGCCAAGAGACCCAGTACTTC.

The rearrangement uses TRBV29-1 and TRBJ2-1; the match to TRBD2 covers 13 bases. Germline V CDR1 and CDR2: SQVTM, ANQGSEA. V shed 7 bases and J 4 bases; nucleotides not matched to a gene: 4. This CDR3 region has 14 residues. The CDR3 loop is CSGRTSGGYNEQFF. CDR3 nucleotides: TGCAGCGGGCGGACTAGCGGGGGTTACAATGAGCAGTTCTTC.

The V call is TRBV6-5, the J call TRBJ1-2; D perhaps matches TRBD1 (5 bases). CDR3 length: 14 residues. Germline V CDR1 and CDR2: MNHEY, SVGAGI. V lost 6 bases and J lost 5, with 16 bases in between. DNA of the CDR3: TGTGCCAGCAGCGCAGGGTTTAATCGATATGGCTACACCTTC. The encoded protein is CASSAGFNRYGYTF.

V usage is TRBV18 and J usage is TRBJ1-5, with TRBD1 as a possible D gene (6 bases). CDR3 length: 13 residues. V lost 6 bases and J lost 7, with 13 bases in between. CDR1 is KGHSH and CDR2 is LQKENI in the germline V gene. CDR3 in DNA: TGTGCCAGCTCTAGGACAGATGAACAGCCCCAGCATTTT. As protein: CASSRTDEQPQHF.

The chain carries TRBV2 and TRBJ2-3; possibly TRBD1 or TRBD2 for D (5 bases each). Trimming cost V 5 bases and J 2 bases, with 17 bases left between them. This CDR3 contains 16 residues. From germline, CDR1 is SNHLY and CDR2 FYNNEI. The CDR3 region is CASSRLRDPPTDTQYF. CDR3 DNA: TGTGCCAGCAGTCGACTTCGGGACCCTCCCACAGATACGCAGTATTTT.

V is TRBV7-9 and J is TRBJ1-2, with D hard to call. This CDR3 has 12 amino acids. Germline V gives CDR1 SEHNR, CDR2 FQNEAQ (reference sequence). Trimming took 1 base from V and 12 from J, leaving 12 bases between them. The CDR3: CASSLDDGAHTF. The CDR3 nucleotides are TGTGCCAGCAGCTTAGATGACGGCGCCCACACCTTC. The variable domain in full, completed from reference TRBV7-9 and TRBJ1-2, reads DTGVSQNPRHKITKRGQNVTFRCDPISEHNRLYWYRQTLGQGPEFLTYFQNEAQLEKSRLLSDRFSAERPKGSFSTLEIQRTEQGDSAMYLCASSLDDGAHTFGSGTRLTVV.

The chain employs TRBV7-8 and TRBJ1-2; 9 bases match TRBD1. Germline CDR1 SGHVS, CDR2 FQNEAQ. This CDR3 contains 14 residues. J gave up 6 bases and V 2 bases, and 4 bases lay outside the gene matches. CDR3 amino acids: CASSLSGQGDGYTF. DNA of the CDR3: TGTGCCAGCAGCTTATCGGGACAGGGCGATGGCTACACCTTC.

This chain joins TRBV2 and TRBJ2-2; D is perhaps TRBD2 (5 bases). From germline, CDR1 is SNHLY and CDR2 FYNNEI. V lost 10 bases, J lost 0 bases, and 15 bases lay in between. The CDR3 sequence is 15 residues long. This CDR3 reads CATPGSASNTGELFF. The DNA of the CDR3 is TGTGCCACCCCGGGTAGCGCGTCGAACACCGGGGAGCTGTTTTTT.

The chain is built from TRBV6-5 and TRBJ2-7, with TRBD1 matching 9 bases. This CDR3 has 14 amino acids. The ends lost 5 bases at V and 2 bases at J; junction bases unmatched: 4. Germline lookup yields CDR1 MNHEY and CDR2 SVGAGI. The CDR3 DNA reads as TGTGCCAGCAGTACCCGGGACAGGGCCTACGAGCAGTACTTC. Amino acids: CASSTRDRAYEQYF.

The CDR3 nucleotides are TGTGCCAGCAGCCCTAGCCACTCAGTCCGTGAGACCCAGTACTTC. This translates into CASSPSHSVRETQYF. The chain joins TRBV7-3 to TRBJ2-5; D possibly corresponds to TRBD2 (5 bases). This CDR3 contains 15 residues. Germline CDR1 SGHTA, CDR2 FQGTGA. Trimming took off 5 bases at V and 5 bases at J, with 18 bases between the two ends.

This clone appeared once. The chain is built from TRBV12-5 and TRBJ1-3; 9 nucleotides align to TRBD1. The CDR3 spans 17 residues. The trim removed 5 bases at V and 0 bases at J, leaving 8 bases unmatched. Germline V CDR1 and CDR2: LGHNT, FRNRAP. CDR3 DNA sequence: TGTGCTAGTGGTCAAACCGGGACAGGGAACTCTGGAAACACCATATATTTT. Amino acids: CASGQTGTGNSGNTIYF.

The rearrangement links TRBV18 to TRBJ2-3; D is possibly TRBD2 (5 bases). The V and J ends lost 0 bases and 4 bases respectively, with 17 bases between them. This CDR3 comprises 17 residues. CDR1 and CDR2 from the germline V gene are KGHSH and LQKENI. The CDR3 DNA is TGTGCCAGCTCACCACCGTCGGCTAGCCATTTCTCAGATACGCAGTATTTT. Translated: CASSPPSASHFSDTQYF.

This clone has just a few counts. As DNA, the CDR3 is TGCAGTGCTAGTCCGGCTAGCGGGGAATACTACAATGAGCAGTTCTTC. It specifies CSASPASGEYYNEQFF. The gene calls are TRBV20-1 and TRBJ2-1; the match to TRBD2 covers 9 bases. The germline CDR1 and CDR2 sequences are DFQATT and SNEGSKA (reference sequence). The CDR3 runs 16 residues. V trimming: 3 bases; J trimming: 3 bases; junction bases outside the gene matches: 9.

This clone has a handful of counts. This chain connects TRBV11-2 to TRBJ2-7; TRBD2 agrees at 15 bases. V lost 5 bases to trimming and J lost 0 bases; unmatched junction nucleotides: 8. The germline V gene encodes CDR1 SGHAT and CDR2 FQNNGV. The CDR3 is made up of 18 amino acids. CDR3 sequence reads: CASSPLGLAGGFSYEQYF. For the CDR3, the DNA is TGTGCCAGCAGCCCACTCGGACTAGCGGGAGGGTTCTCCTACGAGCAGTACTTC. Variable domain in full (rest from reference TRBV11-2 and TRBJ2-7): EAGVAQSPRYKIIEKRQSVAFWCNPISGHATLYWYQQILGQGPKLLIQFQNNGVVDDSQLPKDRFSAERLKGVDSTLKIQPAKLEDSAVYLCASSPLGLAGGFSYEQYFGPGTRLTVT.

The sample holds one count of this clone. DNA for the CDR3: TGTGCCAGCAGTTGGACAGCTGAAGCTTTCTTT. Its protein is CASSWTAEAFF. This rearrangement joins TRBV2 to TRBJ1-1, with TRBD1 as a possible D gene (6 bases). This CDR3 region has 11 residues. CDR1 and CDR2 from the germline V gene are SNHLY and FYNNEI. The V gene lost 5 bases and the J gene lost 6 bases, with 7 bases spanning the gap.

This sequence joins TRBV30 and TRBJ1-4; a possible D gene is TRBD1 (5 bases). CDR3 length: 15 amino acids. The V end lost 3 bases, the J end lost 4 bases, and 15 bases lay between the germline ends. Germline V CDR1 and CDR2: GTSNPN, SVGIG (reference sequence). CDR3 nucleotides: TGTGCCTGGAGCCGACCAGGGTCCGGTAATGAAAAACTGTTTTTT. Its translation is CAWSRPGSGNEKLFF.

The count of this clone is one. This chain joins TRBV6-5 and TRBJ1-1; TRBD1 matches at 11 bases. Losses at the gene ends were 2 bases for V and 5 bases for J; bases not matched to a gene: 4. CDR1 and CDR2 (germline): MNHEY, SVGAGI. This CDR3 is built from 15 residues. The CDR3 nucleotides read TGTGCCAGCAGTTACGGGACAGGGGGGGATACTGAAGCTTTCTTT. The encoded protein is CASSYGTGGDTEAFF.

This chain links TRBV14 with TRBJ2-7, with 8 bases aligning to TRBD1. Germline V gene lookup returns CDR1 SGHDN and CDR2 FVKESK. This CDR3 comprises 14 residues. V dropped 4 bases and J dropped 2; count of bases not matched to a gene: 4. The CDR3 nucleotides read TGTGCCAGCAGCCCCGGGACAGGTACCTACGAGCAGTACTTC. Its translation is CASSPGTGTYEQYF.